The clone carrying this TCR beta chain appeared a few times. CDR3 length: 17 amino acids. J was trimmed by 2 bases and V by 5 bases; bases with no gene match: 13. The germline V gene has CDR1 SEHNR and CDR2 FQNEAQ (reference sequence). This sample is drawn from a study of blood T cell repertoires in COVID-19. As for the study in general: Italy, Spain and the United States were the sources of the convalescent and acute COVID-19 samples. Sources were T cells, B-cell-depleted T cells, or PBMCs; the material itself was cDNA or gDNA.

Original processing methods: Amplification from reference gene primers served as the basis for estimated nucleated cell counts. Sequencing was performed with immunoSEQ multiplex PCR; in TCRdb, only in-frame clones are kept and a portion is missing. Clonal size and the V and J genes are those of that table, whereas D and trimming came from the DNA. The sample holds 30,000 to 35,000 clones; roughly four fifths are singletons and the top ten take 15% to 20%. The specimen sequenced was peripheral blood. The sequence was collected from a human donor in a cohort sampled during active COVID-19. V and J are TRBV7-9 and TRBJ2-7; 9 bases map to TRBD1. The CDR3 region is CASSPGQGWSFAYEQYF. DNA of the CDR3: TGTGCCAGCAGCCCGGGACAGGGATGGTCTTTTGCCTACGAGCAGTACTTC.